Below, 19 T cell receptor beta chains from the same sample are listed, as sequenced in a study of control samples from healthy donors and cancer patients. Generated by immunoSEQ multiplex PCR, the TCRdb table keeps only in-frame clones and is missing some. Of 150,000 to 200,000 clones in the sample, almost 90% were seen once. The specimen sequenced was blood. All receptors derive from a woman between 25 and 40 years old in good health.

The J gene is TRBJ1-2, the V gene TRBV5-4; tentatively, D is TRBD1 (6 bases). V lost 2 bases and J lost 6, with 17 bases in between. CDR1 is SGHNT, CDR2 YYREEE, per germline (reference sequence). This CDR3 has 15 amino acids. CDR3 residues: CASSFPQGNRDGYTF. CDR3 bases: TGTGCCAGCAGCTTCCCGCAGGGGAATCGAGATGGCTACACCTTC.

J is TRBJ1-2 and V is TRBV2; 9 bases map to TRBD1. CDR3 length: 14 amino acids. The V gene end was trimmed by 6 bases and the J gene end by 2 bases; junction bases not matched to a gene: 4. Germline V CDR1 and CDR2: SNHLY, FYNNEI. The CDR3 bases are TGTGCCAGCAGCCCAACAGGGGGCAACTATGGCTACACCTTC. Its translation is CASSPTGGNYGYTF.

This clone was observed once. The chain carries TRBV11-2 and TRBJ1-2; no clear D gene. CDR1 and CDR2 (germline): SGHAT, FQNNGV. This CDR3 spans 12 amino acids. Trimming pared 1 base from V and 3 bases from J, leaving 3 bases between. The CDR3 region has the DNA TGTGCCAGCAGCTTAGGACACTATGGCTACACCTTC. This encodes CASSLGHYGYTF.

The CDR3 protein is CATLGQTFSGNTIYF. The CDR3 bases are TGCGCCACCCTGGGACAGACCTTCTCTGGAAACACCATATATTTT. The chain combines TRBV10-2 with TRBJ1-3, with TRBD1 identical over 7 bases. The junction had 9 bases not matched to a gene; V was cut back by 10 bases and J by 0 bases. This CDR3 is built from 15 residues. Germline assignment: CDR1 WSHSY and CDR2 SAAADI.

Concerning this clone: One junction end disagrees with the germline gene, perhaps due to a read error. The chain recombines TRBV29-1 with TRBJ2-1; D is ambiguous. The CDR3 totals 11 residues. From germline, CDR1 is SQVTM and CDR2 ANQGSEA. The CDR3 loop reads CRYDFAGSSIF. The DNA of the CDR3 is TGCAGGTACGACTTTGCAGGCTCTTCGATCTTC.

This rearrangement joins TRBV4-1 to TRBJ2-5, with 7 positions matching TRBD1. Germline CDR1 reads MGHRA; CDR2 reads YSYEKL. The CDR3 contains 17 residues. The V gene end was trimmed by 0 bases and the J gene end by 8 bases; junction bases not matched to a gene: 15. The CDR3 DNA sequence: TGCGCCAGCAGCCAAGAGGAAGGATTTCCACAGGGGCTCACCCAGTACTTC. Translation: CASSQEEGFPQGLTQYF.

The CDR3 nucleotides read TGTGCCAGCAGTTACGTAACAGAAGCTGAAGCTTTCTTT. Amino acid sequence: CASSYVTEAEAFF. This rearrangement joins TRBV6-5 to TRBJ1-1; no clear D. Trimming removed 2 bases at V and 6 bases at J, with 10 bases between. The CDR3 length is 13 residues. Germline lookup yields CDR1 MNHEY and CDR2 SVGAGI.

The chain couples TRBV4-1 to TRBJ2-4; unclear D gene. V shed 1 base and J shed 8 bases, with 9 bases lying between them. Germline values: CDR1 MGHRA, CDR2 YSYEKL. CDR3 size: 13 residues. CDR3 in amino acids: CASSQGYGDIQYF. The CDR3 DNA reads TGCGCCAGCAGCCAAGGGTATGGGGACATTCAGTACTTC.

The V and J genes are TRBV9 and TRBJ1-4, with D possibly matching TRBD1 (5 bases). The CDR3 runs to 15 residues. Germline assignment: CDR1 SGDLS and CDR2 YYNGEE. V gave up 4 bases and J gave up 3 bases, with 13 bases separating them. The CDR3 region has the DNA TGTGCCAGCAGCATCCGGCCGGGACCTAATGAAAAACTGTTTTTT. Protein product: CASSIRPGPNEKLFF.

CDR3 sequence (DNA): TGTGCCAGCAGCCAGATAGGAGGGGATGAGACCCAGTACTTC. This sequence encodes CASSQIGGDETQYF. The chain combines TRBV3-1 (or the pseudogene TRBV3-2) with TRBJ2-5; tentatively, D is TRBD2 (6 bases). The CDR3 length is 14 residues. The ends were cut back, 3 bases at V and 5 bases at J, with 13 bases in the middle. Germline assignment: CDR1 LGHDT and CDR2 YNNKEL (reference sequence).

The J gene is TRBJ2-5, the V gene TRBV7-9, with TRBD1 matching over 11 bases. The CDR3 is 15 amino acids. The germline CDR1 and CDR2 sequences are SEHNR and FQNEAQ (reference sequence). V was clipped by 5 bases and J by 9 bases; unmatched bases: 11. The CDR3 here is CASSPGTGGFQAQYF. In nucleotides, the CDR3 is TGTGCCAGCAGCCCCGGGACAGGGGGTTTTCAGGCCCAGTACTTC.

V usage is TRBV6-4 and J usage is TRBJ1-2, with D tentatively TRBD1 (5 bases). V was trimmed by 4 bases and J by 7 bases, leaving 16 bases between them. Germline V gene sequence: CDR1 MRHNA, CDR2 SNTAGT. CDR3 length equals 14 residues. CDR3: CASSGGSNRGGYTF. CDR3 nucleotides: TGTGCCAGCAGTGGGGGGTCCAACCGGGGTGGCTACACCTTC.

The V and J genes are TRBV4-1 and TRBJ2-2, with D unclear. CDR1 MGHRA and CDR2 YSYEKL come from the germline V gene. V was cut by 2 bases and J by 8 bases, with 12 bases left in between. The CDR3 is 14 amino acids. DNA for the CDR3: TGCGCCAGCAGCCAAAGGCCTGATGTGGGGGAGCTGTTTTTT. Protein product: CASSQRPDVGELFF.

The chain recombines TRBV28 with TRBJ1-1; tentative D call: TRBD1 (6 bases). V was shortened by 7 bases and J by 8 bases, with 17 bases between the two germline ends. The CDR3 is 13 amino acids. Germline CDR1 is MDHEN and CDR2 is SYDVKM. CDR3 DNA sequence: TGTGCCAGCATCCTCCAGGGGAACAGGGAAGCTTTCTTT. It yields the protein CASILQGNREAFF. The complete variable domain, with remaining parts taken from reference TRBV28 and TRBJ1-1, reads DVKVTQSSRYLVKRTGEKVFLECVQDMDHENMFWYRQDPGLGLRLIYFSYDVKMKEKGDIPEGYSVSREKKERFSLILESASTNQTSMYLCASILQGNREAFFGQGTRLTVV.

The chain recombines TRBV11-3 with TRBJ1-1; 7 bases agree with TRBD1. The CDR3 contains 14 residues. With V trimmed by 2 bases and J by 5 bases, 5 bases remained unmatched. CDR1 is SGHNT, CDR2 YENEEA, per germline. The DNA for the CDR3 is TGTGCCAGCAGCTTAAGACAGGGAAATACTGAAGCTTTCTTT. Translating gives CASSLRQGNTEAFF.

This sequence joins TRBV28 and TRBJ2-3; D may be TRBD1 or TRBD2 (6 bases each). The CDR3 is 15 residues long. The V gene lost 8 bases and the J gene lost 0 bases, with 15 bases spanning the gap. CDR1 is MDHEN, CDR2 SYDVKM, per germline. This chain's CDR3 is CASAGRGLSTDTQYF. As DNA, the CDR3 is TGTGCCAGCGCCGGCCGGGGGCTTAGCACAGATACGCAGTATTTT.

The genes are TRBV11-3 and TRBJ2-1; no definite D call. CDR3 length: 15 amino acids. Looked up from germline, CDR1 is SGHNT and CDR2 is YENEEA. The V end was cut by 1 base, the J end by 3 bases, with 10 bases between. The CDR3, as DNA: TGTGCCAGCAGCTTAGTGCCGAACGACTACAATGAGCAGTTCTTC. Residues: CASSLVPNDYNEQFF.

This clone was counted only a few times. This chain connects TRBV19 to TRBJ2-3, with 8 bases lining up with TRBD1. The J segment lost 1 base and the V segment lost 5 bases, leaving 5 bases of the junction unmatched. The CDR3 is 15 residues long. The germline gives CDR1 LNHDA, CDR2 SQIVND (reference sequence). The DNA for the CDR3 is TGTGCCAGTAGTCCGGGACAGGCGGGCACAGATACGCAGTATTTT. Amino acids: CASSPGQAGTDTQYF. Looking up the rest from reference TRBV19 and TRBJ2-3 gives the full variable domain: DGGITQSPKYLFRKEGQNVTLSCEQNLNHDAMYWYRQDPGQGLRLIYYSQIVNDFQKGDIAEGYSVSREKKESFPLTVTSAQKNPTAFYLCASSPGQAGTDTQYFGPGTRLTVL.

About this clone itself: The DNA is left out, because the CDR3 cannot be placed on it with certainty; the CDR3 is given as TCRdb lists it. CDR3 residues: CASSQWAGGTRHF. V usage is TRBV14 and J usage is TRBJ1-4. Germline-derived CDR1 and CDR2 are SGHDN and FVKESK. From its first to its last residue, the CDR3 has 13 amino acids.